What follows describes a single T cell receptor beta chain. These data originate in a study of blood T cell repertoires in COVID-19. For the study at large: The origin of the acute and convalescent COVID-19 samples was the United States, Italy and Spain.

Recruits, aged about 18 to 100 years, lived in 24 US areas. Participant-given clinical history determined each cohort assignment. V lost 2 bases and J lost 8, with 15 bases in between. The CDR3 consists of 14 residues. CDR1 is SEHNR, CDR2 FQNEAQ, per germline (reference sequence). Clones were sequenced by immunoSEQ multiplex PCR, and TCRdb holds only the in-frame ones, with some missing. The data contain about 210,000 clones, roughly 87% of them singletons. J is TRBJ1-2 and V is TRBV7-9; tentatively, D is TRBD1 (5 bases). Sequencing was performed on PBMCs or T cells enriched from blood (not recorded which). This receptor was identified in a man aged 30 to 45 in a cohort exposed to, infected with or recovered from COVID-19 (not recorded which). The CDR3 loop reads CASSLRDSLEGYTF. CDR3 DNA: TGTGCCAGCAGCTTAAGGGACTCCCTGGAGGGCTACACCTTC.